Listed below are T cell receptor beta chains from one sample, sequenced in a study of chemoradiotherapy in HPV16-positive cancers. Clones were sequenced by immunoSEQ multiplex PCR, and TCRdb holds only the in-frame ones, with some missing. The data show tens of thousands of clones, with around nine tenths seen just once and 4% to 5% held by the top ten. The input for sequencing was blood, taken from a patient who underwent chemoradiotherapy. The receptors originated from a human donor with HPV-associated anogenital cancer. Each CDR3 is given with its conserved first and last residue. D genes are given only for firm matches. The listing skips clone size in some rows; elsewhere it reads once, few, many or a size class.

J | D | V | size | CDR3 | DNA
TRBJ2-3 | NA | TRBV28 | NA | CASSSSYTQYF | TGTGCCAGCAGTTCCTCTTATACGCAGTATTTT
TRBJ1-2 | TRBD1 | TRBV7-9 | few | CASRLKGQGTDGYTF | TGTGCCAGCAGACTAAAGGGACAGGGAACAGATGGCTACACCTTC
TRBJ2-5 | NA | TRBV19 | NA | CASLMTGGETQYF | TGTGCCAGCCTAATGACAGGCGGAGAGACCCAGTACTTC
TRBJ2-7 | NA | TRBV7-9 | NA | CASSLESYEQYF | TGTGCCAGCAGCTTAGAATCCTACGAGCAGTACTTC
TRBJ1-2 | NA | TRBV30 | once | CAWRSGSNYGYTF | TGTGCCTGGCGGTCAGGGTCAAACTATGGCTACACCTTC
TRBJ2-4 | TRBD1 | TRBV7-2 | NA | CASSTRGQGANIQYF | TGTGCCAGCAGCACCCGCGGACAGGGGGCTAACATTCAGTACTTC
TRBJ1-1 | NA | TRBV28 | NA | CASRRGEAFF | TGTGCCAGCAGACGGGGTGAAGCTTTCTTT
TRBJ2-1 | TRBD2 | TRBV27 | NA | CAISHGASGYNEQFF | TGTGCCATATCCCACGGGGCTAGCGGGTATAATGAGCAGTTCTTC
TRBJ2-7 | TRBD2 | TRBV28 | once | CASSLSGGGTYEQYF | TGTGCCAGCAGTTTATCTGGCGGGGGAACCTACGAGCAGTACTTC
TRBJ1-4 | TRBD1 | TRBV5-1 | NA | CASSFGQGIATNEKLFF | TGCGCCAGCAGCTTTGGACAGGGTATTGCAACTAATGAAAAACTGTTTTTT
TRBJ2-7 | NA | TRBV5-5 | NA | CASSPWTQSYEQYF | TGTGCCAGCAGCCCTTGGACTCAATCCTACGAGCAGTACTTC
TRBJ1-1 | TRBD1 | TRBV10-1 | NA | CASSESTGSNTEAFF | TGCGCCAGCAGTGAGTCGACAGGGTCGAACACTGAAGCTTTCTTT
TRBJ2-1 | NA | TRBV28 | once | CASRPAGYNEQFF | TGTGCCAGCAGGCCCGCAGGGTACAATGAGCAGTTCTTC
TRBJ1-5 | NA | TRBV6-6 | NA | CASSESSLNQPQHF | TGTGCCAGCAGCGAGTCTAGCTTAAATCAGCCCCAGCATTTT
TRBJ2-3 | TRBD2 | TRBV7-9 | NA | CASSPGTSGGVSDTQYF | TGTGCCAGCAGCCCCGGGACTAGCGGGGGGGTCTCAGATACGCAGTATTTT
TRBJ2-2 | NA | TRBV11-2 | NA | CASSPLATGELFF | TGTGCCAGCAGCCCCCTGGCGACCGGGGAGCTGTTTTTT
TRBJ1-2 | TRBD1 | TRBV28 | NA | CASSPPGQGVGGYTF | TGTGCCAGCAGTCCCCCGGGACAGGGGGTCGGTGGCTACACCTTC
TRBJ2-1 | TRBD1 | TRBV6-1 | NA | CASSEAARDRQFF | TGTGCCAGCAGTGAAGCAGCAAGGGACAGGCAGTTCTTC
TRBJ2-3 | NA | TRBV6-4 | NA | CAKTGTPTSTDTQYF | TGTGCCAAAACCGGGACCCCCACCTCCACAGATACGCAGTATTTT
TRBJ2-7 | NA | TRBV5-1 | NA | CASSLVLGEQYF | TGCGCCAGCAGCTTGGTGTTGGGGGAGCAGTACTTC
TRBJ1-1 | NA | TRBV27 | once | CASRRLNTEAFF | TGTGCCAGCCGCCGCTTGAACACTGAAGCTTTCTTT
TRBJ2-6 | NA | TRBV10-3 | NA | CAIQDSLSGANVLTF | TGTGCCATCCAAGACAGCCTCTCTGGGGCCAACGTCCTGACTTTC
TRBJ2-7 | NA | TRBV6-6 | NA | CASSSFGKSLTYEQYF | TGTGCCAGCAGTTCATTCGGGAAGTCCCTTACCTACGAGCAGTACTTC
TRBJ2-2 | TRBD1 | TRBV10-1 | NA | CASREGQVTGELFF | TGCGCCAGCAGAGAAGGACAGGTCACCGGGGAGCTGTTTTTT
TRBJ1-3 | NA | TRBV7-9 | NA | CASSLVDRSSGNTIYF | TGTGCCAGCAGCTTAGTAGACAGGAGCTCTGGAAACACCATATATTTT
TRBJ1-2 | NA | TRBV9 | few | CASSPRQSPGGYGYTF | TGTGCCAGCAGCCCTCGACAGAGCCCCGGGGGCTATGGCTACACCTTC
TRBJ1-2 | TRBD1 | TRBV29-1 | NA | CSVETGGSNYGYTF | TGCAGCGTTGAAACAGGGGGTTCTAACTATGGCTACACCTTC
TRBJ1-1 | NA | TRBV6-5 | NA | CASSYTWATEAFF | TGTGCCAGCAGTTACACCTGGGCCACTGAAGCTTTCTTT
TRBJ2-1 | NA | TRBV4-1 | NA | CASSQLVQGEQFF | TGCGCCAGCAGCCAACTAGTTCAGGGCGAGCAGTTCTTC
TRBJ2-7 | TRBD1 | TRBV27 | NA | CASSSTGAFFYEQYF | TGTGCCAGCAGCTCGACAGGGGCCTTTTTCTACGAGCAGTACTTC
TRBJ2-5 | TRBD2 | TRBV9 | NA | CASTRTPQREGETQYF | TGTGCCAGCACCAGAACCCCTCAGCGGGAGGGAGAGACCCAGTACTTC
TRBJ2-2 | NA | TRBV2 | NA | CASSERANWRSGELFF | TGTGCCAGCAGTGAAAGGGCGAACTGGAGGTCCGGGGAGCTGTTTTTT
TRBJ1-5 | NA | TRBV5-1 | NA | CASSLALNQPQHF | TGCGCCAGCAGCTTGGCTCTAAATCAGCCCCAGCATTTT
TRBJ2-7 | TRBD2 | TRBV5-1 | NA | CASSESTSGIAYEQYF | TGCGCCAGCAGCGAATCGACTAGCGGGATCGCCTACGAGCAGTACTTC
TRBJ2-7 | NA | TRBV4-1 | NA | CASSQEGHGLGDYEQYF | TGCGCCAGCAGCCAAGAGGGACACGGACTGGGGGACTACGAGCAGTACTTC
TRBJ2-5 | NA | TRBV18 | NA | CASSPQLGETQYF | TGTGCCAGCTCACCACAGTTAGGAGAGACCCAGTACTTC
TRBJ2-7 | TRBD1 | TRBV5-1 | NA | CASSPGQGSSDEQYF | TGCGCCAGCAGCCCCGGACAGGGGTCTTCCGACGAGCAGTACTTC
TRBJ2-2 | NA | TRBV6-1 | NA | CASRIDPSGTGELFF | TGTGCCAGCAGGATCGACCCCTCGGGCACCGGGGAGCTGTTTTTT
TRBJ2-2 | TRBD1 | TRBV28 | NA | CASRTPGQGSTGELFF | TGTGCCAGCAGAACACCGGGACAGGGGTCCACCGGGGAGCTGTTTTTT
TRBJ2-7 | NA | TRBV7-9 | NA | CASSLQGVGYEQYF | TGTGCCAGCAGCCTCCAAGGGGTGGGGTACGAGCAGTACTTC
TRBJ1-4 | NA | TRBV11-2 | NA | CASSLEGPGYWGKLFF | TGTGCCAGCAGCTTAGAGGGCCCAGGGTATTGGGGAAAACTGTTTTTT
TRBJ1-1 | NA | TRBV28 | NA | CASSFRGGGTEAFF | TGTGCCAGCAGTTTTCGGGGCGGGGGCACTGAAGCTTTCTTT
TRBJ2-3 | NA | TRBV29-1 | NA | CSVESVASIPGDTQYF | TGCAGCGTTGAAAGCGTTGCGTCAATCCCAGGGGATACGCAGTATTTT
TRBJ1-1 | NA | TRBV2 | few | CASSGPGPKAFF | TGTGCCAGCAGTGGACCGGGACCCAAAGCTTTCTTT
TRBJ2-4 | NA | TRBV30 | NA | CAWSSATGFWSMAKNIQYF | TGTGCCTGGAGTTCGGCTACAGGGTTTTGGTCGATGGCCAAAAACATTCAGTACTTC
TRBJ2-5 | TRBD1 | TRBV28 | NA | CASRKDRGLETQYF | TGTGCCAGCAGGAAGGACAGGGGACTGGAGACCCAGTACTTC
TRBJ1-6 | TRBD1 | TRBV11-2 | NA | CASSLEVTGENSPLHF | TGTGCCAGCAGCTTAGAGGTGACAGGGGAAAATTCACCCCTCCACTTT
TRBJ2-7 | TRBD1 | TRBV6-6 | NA | CASSSRGWSYEQYF | TGTGCCAGCAGTTCCAGGGGGTGGTCCTACGAGCAGTACTTC
TRBJ2-7 | TRBD2 | TRBV2 | NA | CASSGTSGVEQYF | TGTGCCAGCAGTGGGACTAGCGGGGTCGAGCAGTACTTC
TRBJ1-2 | NA | TRBV6-5 | NA | CASSFWGSAGEGYTF | TGTGCCAGCAGTTTCTGGGGAAGTGCGGGTGAGGGCTACACCTTC
TRBJ1-1 | NA | TRBV6-1 | NA | CASSEVGLNTEAFF | TGTGCCAGCAGTGAAGTGGGCTTGAACACTGAAGCTTTCTTT
TRBJ1-1 | TRBD1 | TRBV7-6 | NA | CASSNPTGVGTEAFF | TGTGCCAGCAGCAACCCGACAGGGGTTGGTACTGAAGCTTTCTTT
TRBJ1-2 | NA | TRBV7-9 | NA | CASSLEGRDPNYGYTF | TGTGCCAGCAGCTTAGAGGGAAGGGACCCCAACTATGGCTACACCTTC
TRBJ1-1 | NA | TRBV10-1 | NA | CASSAAGGAEAFF | TGCGCCAGCAGTGCAGCGGGCGGCGCGGAAGCTTTCTTT
TRBJ2-5 | TRBD2 | TRBV4-2 | NA | CASSRGGEETQYF | TGTGCCAGCAGCAGGGGAGGGGAAGAGACCCAGTACTTC
TRBJ2-7 | NA | TRBV7-2 | NA | CASRATSFYEQYF | TGTGCCAGCAGGGCGACTAGTTTCTACGAGCAGTACTTC
TRBJ2-2 | TRBD2 | TRBV9 | NA | CASSGTSYTGELFF | TGTGCCAGCAGCGGGACTAGTTACACCGGGGAGCTGTTTTTT
TRBJ2-3 | TRBD1 | TRBV7-8 | NA | CASSLRTGGTDTQYF | TGTGCCAGCAGCTTAAGGACAGGGGGAACAGATACGCAGTATTTT